The T cell receptor (beta chain) described here comes from a study of blood T cell repertoires in COVID-19. Here immunoSEQ multiplex PCR was the method, and the copy in TCRdb shows in-frame clones only, minus some. In the table there are more than 110,000 clones, about 86% of which are singletons. Sequenced material: peripheral blood. The receptor's source is a human donor in a cohort sampled during active COVID-19.

CDR3: CASREDRYNSPLHF. The CDR3 nucleotides read TGTGCCAGCAGGGAGGACAGATATAATTCACCCCTCCACTTT. The chain joins TRBV3-1 (or the pseudogene TRBV3-2) to TRBJ1-6; D possibly corresponds to TRBD1 (6 bases). The germline gives CDR1 LGHDT, CDR2 YNNKEL (reference sequence). Trimming took 6 bases from V and 4 from J, leaving 10 bases between them. CDR3 length: 14 amino acids.